Here is one T cell receptor beta chain with its context. The antigen is not known. At one end the junction does not follow the germline gene, possibly because of a read error. The sample contains more than one DNA sequence encoding this CDR3. This sample was included in a study of cytomegalovirus exposure and HLA in healthy donors. Notes on the study in general: CMV serostatus stood as the only immune exposure information on hand. In vitro experiments confirmed that a few CMV-associated chains were specific for CMV antigens.

The PCR contained 60 Vbeta and 13 Jbeta primers. Measured with immunoSEQ multiplex PCR; TCRdb has only the in-frame clones, and not every one. The table lists 150,000 to 200,000 clones, just under 80% of them singletons, with about 13% in the top ten. Germline V gene data show CDR1 as LNHDA and CDR2 as SQIVND (reference sequence). CDR3 length: 14 residues. The sample was PBMCs. This rearrangement joins TRBV19 to TRBJ2-5; perhaps TRBD1 as D (6 bases). This sequence was found in a woman aged 50 to 65 in good health and CMV-seropositive. The DNA for the CDR3 is TGTGCCAGTAGTTCATCAGGGGTCCAAGAGACTCAGTACTTC. Translation: CASSSSGVQETQYF.